This T cell receptor beta chain was sequenced during a study of blood T cell repertoires in COVID-19. This clone came up a few times. Profiled with immunoSEQ multiplex PCR; TCRdb holds only in-frame clones, not every one. The table has about 260,000 clones, 85% to 90% seen once; the top ten hold roughly 3.9%. V gave up 2 bases and J gave up 9 bases, with 8 bases separating them. The CDR3 length is 13 residues. Germline V gene data show CDR1 as SEHNR and CDR2 as FQNEAQ (reference sequence). The receptor comes from a woman in her forties with acute or convalescent COVID-19. The chain couples TRBV7-9 to TRBJ1-6; maybe TRBD1 (5 bases). Sequenced sample: peripheral blood. The CDR3 here is CASSLLQGSPLHF. In DNA, the CDR3 is TGTGCCAGCAGCTTACTGCAGGGTTCACCCCTCCACTTT. Full variable domain (remainder filled in from reference TRBV7-9 and TRBJ1-6): DTGVSQNPRHKITKRGQNVTFRCDPISEHNRLYWYRQTLGQGPEFLTYFQNEAQLEKSRLLSDRFSAERPKGSFSTLEIQRTEQGDSAMYLCASSLLQGSPLHFGNGTRLTVT.